Following are 11 T cell receptor beta chains from one sample sequenced in a study of blood T cell repertoires in COVID-19. The assay was immunoSEQ multiplex PCR, and TCRdb's table has in-frame clones only and misses some. The profile shows 220,000 or so clones, just under 85% of them singletons. What was sequenced was PBMCs or T cells enriched from blood (not recorded which). The receptor set was obtained from a woman aged 40 to 50 with acute COVID-19.

The chain links TRBV5-4 to TRBJ2-5; TRBD1 might be the D (6 bases). Trimming left V 9 bases short and J 4 bases short, with 10 bases between. Looked up from germline, CDR1 is SGHNT and CDR2 is YYREEE (reference sequence). The CDR3 runs 11 residues. CDR3 region: CATLGGETQYF. CDR3 sequence (DNA): TGTGCCACCCTAGGGGGAGAGACCCAGTACTTC. Drawing the rest from reference TRBV5-4 and TRBJ2-5, the complete variable domain is ETGVTQSPTHLIKTRGQQVTLRCSSQSGHNTVSWYQQALGQGPQFIFQYYREEENGRGNFPPRFSGLQFPNYSSELNVNALELDDSALYLCATLGGETQYFGPGTRLLVL.

This chain joins TRBV2 and TRBJ1-5, with D perhaps TRBD1 (5 bases). Germline loops: CDR1 SNHLY, CDR2 FYNNEI. Trimming left V 6 bases short and J 6 bases short, with 12 bases between. This CDR3 has 13 amino acids. This chain's CDR3 is CASRARETQPQHF. DNA of the CDR3: TGTGCCAGCAGAGCCAGGGAAACTCAGCCCCAGCATTTT.

This clone came up a few times. The rearrangement uses TRBV7-2 and TRBJ1-3; D remains ambiguous. Germline V CDR1 and CDR2: SGHTA, FQGNSA. This CDR3 spans 14 amino acids. V shed 3 bases and J shed 4 bases, with 10 bases lying between them. The CDR3 nucleotides read TGTGCCAGCAGCTTCTCCGGGAGCGGAAACACCATATATTTT. As protein: CASSFSGSGNTIYF.

This clone has only one observation. The chain uses TRBV7-9 and TRBJ2-1; D is unclear. Germline V gives CDR1 SEHNR, CDR2 FQNEAQ (reference sequence). V shed 6 bases and J shed 7 bases, with 7 bases lying between them. This CDR3 is built from 11 residues. The CDR3 sequence is CASSFKNEQFF. The DNA of the CDR3 is TGTGCCAGCAGTTTTAAAAATGAGCAGTTCTTC.

The J gene is TRBJ1-2, the V gene TRBV11-2; 12 bases are shared with TRBD1. Germline V gene sequence: CDR1 SGHAT, CDR2 FQNNGV. The CDR3 extends over 18 amino acids. Losses at the gene ends were 4 bases for V and 0 bases for J; bases not matched to a gene: 9. The CDR3 protein is CASSSPRDRGRTNYGYTF. CDR3 nucleotides: TGTGCCAGCAGCTCCCCCCGGGACAGGGGGCGAACTAACTATGGCTACACCTTC.

The J gene is TRBJ1-2, the V gene TRBV7-8; 9 bases map to TRBD1. This CDR3 contains 16 residues. J was trimmed by 0 bases and V by 5 bases; bases with no gene match: 7. Germline assignment: CDR1 SGHVS and CDR2 FQNEAQ. CDR3 in amino acids: CASSAGTGSANYGYTF. CDR3 nucleotide sequence: TGTGCCAGCAGCGCCGGGACAGGGTCCGCTAACTATGGCTACACCTTC.

CDR3 residues: CASSSGTGAFSNQPQHF. In DNA, the CDR3 is TGTGCCAGCAGCTCCGGGACAGGGGCATTTAGCAATCAGCCCCAGCATTTT. The V call is TRBV7-9, the J call TRBJ1-5, with 10 positions matching TRBD1. The length of the CDR3 is 17 residues. Looked up from germline, CDR1 is SEHNR and CDR2 is FQNEAQ (reference sequence). The ends lost 4 bases at V and 0 bases at J; junction bases unmatched: 6. The full variable domain, in which reference TRBV7-9 and TRBJ1-5 provide the parts outside the CDR3, is DTGVSQNPRHKITKRGQNVTFRCDPISEHNRLYWYRQTLGQGPEFLTYFQNEAQLEKSRLLSDRFSAERPKGSFSTLEIQRTEQGDSAMYLCASSSGTGAFSNQPQHFGDGTRLSIL.

This clone showed up just once. The genes are TRBV9 and TRBJ2-3, with TRBD2 matching 8 bases. Germline trimming cut 4 bases from V and 2 bases from J; bases unmatched to any gene: 9. This CDR3 has 16 residues. Germline V gives CDR1 SGDLS, CDR2 YYNGEE. CDR3 nucleotide sequence: TGTGCCAGCAGCCTCACCGGGGGGGGCTACACAGATACGCAGTATTTT. Encoded protein: CASSLTGGGYTDTQYF.

The V and J genes are TRBV6-5 and TRBJ1-2, with a tentative D call TRBD1 (5 bases). Germline V CDR1 and CDR2: MNHEY, SVGAGI. The CDR3 is made up of 14 amino acids. Deletions cut 2 bases from V and 7 bases from J, with 14 bases between. Here the CDR3 DNA reads TGTGCCAGCAGTTACCGTGGGGCAGGGTTTGGCTACACCTTC. This gives the protein CASSYRGAGFGYTF.

This clone was seen once. The rearrangement uses TRBV19 and TRBJ1-6; D remains unclear. The ends were cut back, 5 bases at V and 6 bases at J, with 8 bases in the middle. This CDR3 region has 13 residues. From germline, CDR1 is LNHDA and CDR2 SQIVND (reference sequence). The CDR3 reads CASSPVLNSPLHF. The DNA for the CDR3 is TGTGCCAGTAGTCCCGTACTTAATTCACCCCTCCACTTT. Full variable domain (remainder filled in from reference TRBV19 and TRBJ1-6): DGGITQSPKYLFRKEGQNVTLSCEQNLNHDAMYWYRQDPGQGLRLIYYSQIVNDFQKGDIAEGYSVSREKKESFPLTVTSAQKNPTAFYLCASSPVLNSPLHFGNGTRLTVT.

The chain couples TRBV28 to TRBJ2-7, with D possibly being TRBD1 (6 bases). Germline values: CDR1 MDHEN, CDR2 SYDVKM. This CDR3 region has 12 residues. V was pared by 10 bases and J by 6 bases, with 16 bases between. CDR3 sequence reads: CATKPLRGEQYF. Written as DNA, the CDR3 is TGTGCCACCAAACCTCTCAGGGGCGAGCAGTACTTC.